This passage covers 5 T cell receptor beta chains from one sample sequenced in a study of blood T cell repertoires in COVID-19. TCRdb's copy holds only in-frame clones and misses some; the assay was immunoSEQ multiplex PCR. The sample has roughly 38,000 clones; around 81% are singletons. The sequenced sample consisted of peripheral blood. These receptors originate from a man in his fifties or sixties with active COVID-19.

This chain joins TRBV9 and TRBJ2-3, with D maybe TRBD2 (5 bases). V was pared by 1 base and J by 3 bases, with 18 bases between. Germline V gene lookup returns CDR1 SGDLS and CDR2 YYNGEE. The CDR3 covers 17 residues. CDR3 amino acids: CASSVYERSRETDTQYF. The CDR3 bases are TGTGCCAGCAGCGTATACGAGCGGTCGAGGGAAACAGATACGCAGTATTTT.

The V gene is TRBV6-5, the J gene TRBJ1-2; D not resolved. This CDR3 has 14 amino acids. The germline gives CDR1 MNHEY, CDR2 SVGAGI. Between the trimmed V and J ends, which lost 5 bases and 4 bases, there was a span of 14 bases. The CDR3 sequence is CASSPSGWAYGYTF. CDR3 coding DNA: TGTGCCAGCAGTCCGTCCGGCTGGGCCTATGGCTACACCTTC.

The chain joins TRBV18 to TRBJ2-1; 11 bases agree with TRBD1. V lost 6 bases and J lost 0; bases outside the gene matches: 16. CDR3 length: 20 amino acids. Germline V lookup: CDR1 KGHSH, CDR2 LQKENI. CDR3 loop: CASSLRGTGGPPSSYNEQFF. CDR3 in DNA: TGTGCCAGCTCTCTGAGGGGGACAGGGGGTCCCCCAAGCTCCTACAATGAGCAGTTCTTC.

The chain joins TRBV20-1 to TRBJ2-7; 8 bases are shared with TRBD2. With 3 bases clipped from V and 4 bases from J, the junction kept 5 bases outside the gene matches. From germline, CDR1 is DFQATT and CDR2 SNEGSKA (reference sequence). This CDR3 has 13 residues. The CDR3 DNA sequence: TGCAGTGCTAGTGCTCGGGGGGGGTACGAGCAGTACTTC. Translation gives CSASARGGYEQYF.

This clone has more than one count but fewer than ten. The chain carries TRBV19 and TRBJ1-2, with TRBD1 identical over 10 bases. CDR1 LNHDA and CDR2 SQIVND come from the germline V gene (reference sequence). The CDR3 has 14 amino acids. The V gene end was trimmed by 6 bases and the J gene end by 7 bases; junction bases not matched to a gene: 8. CDR3 in DNA: TGTGCCAGTAGAGACCGGGACAGGGGCTTTGGCTACACCTTC. Translation gives CASRDRDRGFGYTF.